These 9 T cell receptor beta chains were sequenced from one sample in a study of Graves' ophthalmopathy and Graves' hyperthyroidism listed by TCRdb under 2018. Sequencing instrument: Illumina HiSeq 2000. For repertoire sequencing, TCR beta CDR3 regions were amplified from RNA transcripts. HTBI primers and the Qiagen OneStep RT-PCR kit were used in a first-round RT-PCR, which was followed by a second-round multiplex PCR, size selection and purification. TCRdb cleaned the public reads at Q25 with fastp, built clones with MiXCR and kept in-frame beta chains. Records with the same CDR3 protein are collapsed into one entry carrying the most frequent genes and DNA. Present in this sample are roughly 410,000 distinct CDR3 sequences, 15% of which were seen just once. The ten largest clones represent 7% of the sample. The sample comprised peripheral blood. Source of these receptors: a woman aged 18-35 years with stable Graves' hyperthyroidism. Donor details come from another sample of the same person, matched by shared clones.

At least ten counts were recorded for this clonotype. The chain couples TRBV5-1 to TRBJ1-1, with 8 bases identical to TRBD1. There are 14 residues in the CDR3. The V and J ends lost 7 bases and 0 bases, in that order; junction bases with no gene match: 5. CDR1 and CDR2 (germline): SGHRS, YFSETQ. The CDR3 nucleotides are TGCGCCAGCGGAAAGGGACAGGTGAACACTGAAGCTTTCTTT. Protein: CASGKGQVNTEAFF.

In its sample, this clonotype was seen many times. V gene TRBV6-2 or TRBV6-3 combines with J gene TRBJ1-1; D unclear. Germline V gives CDR1 MNHEY, CDR2 SVGEGT. There are 12 residues in the CDR3. V was clipped by 3 bases and J by 5 bases, with 7 bases between them. The CDR3 here is CASSYIRTEAFF. DNA for the CDR3: TGTGCCAGCAGTTATATTAGGACTGAAGCTTTCTTT.

V is TRBV9 and J is TRBJ2-7, with 8 nucleotides matching TRBD1. CDR3 length equals 15 residues. Per the germline V gene, CDR1 is SGDLS and CDR2 is YYNGEE. V dropped 0 bases and J dropped 5; count of bases not matched to a gene: 7. CDR3 in amino acids: CASSVEGQVLNEQYF. In DNA, the CDR3 is TGTGCCAGCAGCGTAGAGGGACAGGTCCTCAACGAGCAGTACTTC.

The rearrangement joins TRBV25-1 to TRBJ1-2, with D tentatively TRBD1 (6 bases). The CDR3 covers 14 residues. V was shortened by 4 bases and J by 8 bases, with 17 bases between the two germline ends. CDR1 is MGHDK, CDR2 SYGVNS, per germline. The CDR3 DNA sequence: TGTGCCAGCAGTGGCGGCGGGGGCTTCTTGGGCTACACCTTC. Translating it yields CASSGGGGFLGYTF.

This clonotype has a count of ten or more. The rearrangement links TRBV6-2 or TRBV6-3 to TRBJ2-7, with D possibly called TRBD1 or TRBD2 (5 bases each). The CDR3 is 18 residues long. Trimming left V 4 bases short and J 2 bases short, with 24 bases between. Germline assignment: CDR1 MNHEY and CDR2 SVGEGT. The CDR3 nucleotides are TGTGCCAGCAGTTCACTCCCCCCCGGGACGTCTCCTACCTACGAGCAGTACTTC. Protein product: CASSSLPPGTSPTYEQYF.

This clonotype was picked up many times. The gene calls are TRBV24-1 and TRBJ2-5; D is unclear. The CDR3 has 13 residues. Trimming stripped 5 bases from V and 1 base from J, with 7 bases between. CDR1 is KGHDR, CDR2 SFDVKD, per germline. CDR3 sequence: CATSGTVQETQYF. DNA for the CDR3: TGTGCCACCAGTGGGACCGTCCAAGAGACCCAGTACTTC.

On this clonotype itself: A junction boundary mismatches the germline segment, possibly from a read error. The V gene is TRBV9, the J gene TRBJ2-7; D is possibly TRBD1 (6 bases). The CDR3 is made up of 13 amino acids. CDR1 is SGDLS and CDR2 is YYNGEE in the germline V gene. This chain's CDR3 is CASSRDNSYEQWF. The DNA of the CDR3 is TGTGCCAGCAGCCGGGACAACTCCTACGAGCAGTGGTTC.

This clonotype came up many times. The chain employs TRBV20-1 and TRBJ2-3; unclear D gene. V was clipped by 3 bases and J by 6 bases, with 7 bases between them. Germline-derived CDR1 and CDR2 are DFQATT and SNEGSKA (reference sequence). The CDR3 spans 11 residues. CDR3 bases: TGCAGTGCTAGTGAAGGGGATACGCAGTATTTT. This sequence encodes CSASEGDTQYF.

The chain recombines TRBV7-9 with TRBJ2-7; 8 nucleotides agree with TRBD1. The germline V gene encodes CDR1 SEHNR and CDR2 FQNEAQ (reference sequence). Unmatched junction bases numbered 10, after V lost 2 bases and J lost 10 bases. The CDR3 covers 14 residues. For the CDR3, the DNA is TGTGCCAGCAGCTTATCGTACATGACAGGGGATCAGTACTTC. Its protein product is CASSLSYMTGDQYF.